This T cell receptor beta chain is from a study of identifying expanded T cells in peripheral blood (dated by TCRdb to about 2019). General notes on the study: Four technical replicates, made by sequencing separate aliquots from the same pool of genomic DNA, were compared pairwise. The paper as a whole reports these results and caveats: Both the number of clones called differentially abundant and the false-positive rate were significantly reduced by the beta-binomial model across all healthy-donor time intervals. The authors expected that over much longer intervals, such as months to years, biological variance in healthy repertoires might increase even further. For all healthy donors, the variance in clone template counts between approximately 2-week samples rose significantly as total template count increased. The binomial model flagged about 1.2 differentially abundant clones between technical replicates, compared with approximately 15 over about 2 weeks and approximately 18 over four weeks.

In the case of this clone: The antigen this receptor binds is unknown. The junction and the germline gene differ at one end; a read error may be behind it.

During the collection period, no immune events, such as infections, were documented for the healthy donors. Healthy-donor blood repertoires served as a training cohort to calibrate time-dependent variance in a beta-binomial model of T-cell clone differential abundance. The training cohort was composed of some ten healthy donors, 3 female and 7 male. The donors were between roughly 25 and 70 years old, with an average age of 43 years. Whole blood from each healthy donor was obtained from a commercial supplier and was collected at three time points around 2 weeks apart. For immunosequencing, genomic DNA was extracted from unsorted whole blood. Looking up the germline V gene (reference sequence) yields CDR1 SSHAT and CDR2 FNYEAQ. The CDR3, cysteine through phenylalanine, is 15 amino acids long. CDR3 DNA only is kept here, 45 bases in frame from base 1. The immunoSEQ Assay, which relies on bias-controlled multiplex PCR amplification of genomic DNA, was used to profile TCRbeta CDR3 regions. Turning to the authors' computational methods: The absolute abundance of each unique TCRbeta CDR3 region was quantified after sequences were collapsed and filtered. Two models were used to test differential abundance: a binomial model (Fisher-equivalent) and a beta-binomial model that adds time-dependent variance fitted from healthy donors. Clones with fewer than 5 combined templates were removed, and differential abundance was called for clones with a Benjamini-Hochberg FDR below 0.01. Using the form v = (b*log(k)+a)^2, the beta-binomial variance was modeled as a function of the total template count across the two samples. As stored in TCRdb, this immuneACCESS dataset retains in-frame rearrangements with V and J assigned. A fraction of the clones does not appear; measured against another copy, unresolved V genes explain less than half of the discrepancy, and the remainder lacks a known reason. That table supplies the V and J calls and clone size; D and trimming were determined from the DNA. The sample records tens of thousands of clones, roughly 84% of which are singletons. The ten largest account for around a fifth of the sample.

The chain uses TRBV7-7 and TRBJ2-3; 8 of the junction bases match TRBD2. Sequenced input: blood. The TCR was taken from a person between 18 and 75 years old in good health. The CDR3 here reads CASSPGLGGADTQYF. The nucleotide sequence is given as TGTGCTAGCAGCCCGGGACTAGGGGGGGCAGATACGCAGTATTTT.